This T cell receptor (beta chain) was profiled in a study of identical twins. CDR3 length: 16 amino acids. The germline CDR1 and CDR2 sequences are SEHNR and FQNEAQ (reference sequence). The V gene end was trimmed by 1 base and the J gene end by 1 base; junction bases not matched to a gene: 3. TCRdb used MiXCR to reprocess the 5' RACE reads, holding one entry per CDR3 protein. The sample gives some 500,000 distinct CDR3 sequences, 14% of which show up once; about 0.52% is in the top ten. Study findings and constraints: Twins' surplus sharing was weaker for beta out-of-frame sequences.

Concerning this clonotype: The antigen remains undetermined.

The same data also went into a second study, on yellow fever vaccine responses in identical twins. This second report adds: Twins reportedly had a vaccine T cell response that seemed partly convergent, partly personalized.

Sample: CD4+ T cells sorted from blood. The chain carries TRBV7-9 and TRBJ2-3, with TRBD1 matching over 9 bases. The origin of this receptor is a woman younger than 35 in good health. The CDR3 DNA reads as TGTGCCAGCAGCTTAGGTCGGGACAGGGGCACAGATACGCAGTATTTT. This gives the protein CASSLGRDRGTDTQYF.